This T cell receptor beta chain derives from a study of glioma-infiltrating T cells listed by TCRdb under 2016. Context from the whole study: Sequencing of TCR alpha- and beta-chain repertoires was performed on glioma tissue, on non-neoplastic brain tissue, and on matched peripheral blood mononuclear cells. To gauge divergence between tissue and blood T-cell populations, every tissue-infiltrating repertoire was compared against the peripheral blood repertoire from the same patient. Three low-grade glioma patients, fewer than 10 primary glioblastoma patients, and three non-glioma patients who contributed non-neoplastic brain tissue made up the paired cohort.

CDR3 length: 17 amino acids, cysteine to phenylalanine. The entry retains the CDR3 DNA only, 51 bases that are in frame from base 1. CDR1 is given as LNHDA and CDR2 as SQIVND, both from the germline V gene (reference sequence). V is cut by 4 bases and J by 2 bases, and the space between the germline ends is 20 bases. What the work shows at the level of the full study, not this receptor alone: Only a very small number of CDR3 sequences turned up in both tissue and blood, a result put down to high CDR3 diversity combined with limited sampling. VJ-independent divergence between tissue and blood was below expectation in non-neoplastic patients but above expectation in all gliomas, especially low-grade gliomas. The group comparisons were based on small numbers of patients: three non-neoplastic, three low-grade glioma and about eight glioblastoma patients.

This clonotype has a count of ten or more. Its antigen has not been determined. One base away there is no much larger clone; base qualities are not given. TCR alpha and beta CDR3 regions were amplified with the iRepertoire nested amplicon-rescue multiplex PCR (arm-PCR) platform from RNA. The input for one-step reverse transcription and amplification was about 85-400 ng of either tissue mRNA or PBMC total RNA. Following bead purification, Illumina adapters were added through a secondary multiplex PCR, and the libraries were then gel-purified between 200 and 400 bp. Internal 6-nucleotide barcodes were carried by the libraries and were used for demultiplexing. The libraries were sequenced on an Illumina MiSeq using 2x220 or 2x250 nucleotide paired-end reads. Turning to the authors' computational methods: Paired reads were merged using FLASH 1.2.11 and were aligned to the GRCh37 human genome using BWA-MEM, after which TRA and TRB reads were extracted. An IMGT-derived reference of cassette sequences and CDR3 motifs, with pseudogenes included, was used for V and J assignment. Reads were translated in three frames, and productive CDR3s were defined as those with a C...FGXG motif and no stop codons. A clonotype was defined as a unique combination of a V-J cassette pair and a CDR3 amino acid sequence. Filtering of reads was based on Hamming distance, with the threshold set by the sequence error rate of each sample in mapped regions. TCRdb took the public reads, trimmed them with fastp at Q25, ran MiXCR for clone calling and kept in-frame beta chains. Under each unique CDR3 protein, matching rows form one entry showing the most common genes and DNA. It is TCRdb's table, rather than the study itself, that gives the V and J calls and clone size. The sample data list 95,000 to 150,000 distinct CDR3 sequences, and 20% to 25% of these were observed just once. The top ten clones comprise about 15% of the sample.

Sequencing used glioma tissue, nonneoplastic brain tissue, or PBMCs (not recorded which). The receptor chain draws on TRBV19 and TRBJ2-5; confidence is insufficient to name the D gene. This receptor was identified in a human donor with low-grade glioma or glioblastoma, undergoing nonglioma brain surgery, or in good health (not recorded which). The sequenced DNA is TGTGCCAGTAGTACGCGCTCCGTAAACGGGCGGCAAGAGACCCAGTACTTC. Its protein reads: CASSTRSVNGRQETQYF.